The rows below give T cell receptor beta chains drawn from one sample of a study of response to subunit inactivated influenza vaccine. Each CDR3 protein gets one entry after TCRdb re-called the RT-PCR reads with MiXCR. Of hundreds of thousands of distinct CDR3 sequences in the sample, roughly 14% were seen once. The sequences come from PBMCs from blood, collected roughly 2 weeks before vaccination. The receptors stem from a man aged 50 or older who received an inactivated influenza vaccine. Both conserved end residues are part of each CDR3. A D gene is named only where the DNA matches it firmly. Not every row has a clone size; where given, it reads once, few, many or a size class.

TRBD2,TRBV7-9,TRBJ2-1,few,CASSTRVAGYNEQFF,TGTGCCAGCAGCACCCGGGTAGCGGGGTACAATGAGCAGTTCTTC
TRBD2,TRBV28,TRBJ2-2,-,CASRGSGRNTGELFF,TGTGCCAGCAGAGGGAGCGGGAGGAACACCGGGGAGCTGTTTTTT
-,TRBV4-2,TRBJ2-2,-,CASSQDSVWGVGELFF,TGTGCCAGCAGCCAAGATAGTGTTTGGGGGGTCGGGGAGCTGTTTTTT
TRBD1,TRBV6-1,TRBJ1-5,many,CASEDRYRNQPQHF,TGTGCCAGCGAGGACAGGTATCGCAATCAGCCCCAGCATTTT
TRBD2,TRBV7-8,TRBJ2-1,few,CASSPQGLAGGNEQFF,TGTGCCAGCAGCCCACAGGGACTAGCGGGGGGGAATGAGCAGTTCTTC
TRBD2,TRBV7-8,TRBJ2-2,few,CASSPLQGRTGGPNTGELFF,TGTGCCAGCAGCCCCCTACAGGGAAGGACGGGGGGGCCGAACACCGGGGAGCTGTTTTTT
-,TRBV5-1,TRBJ2-1,few,CASRRGGALFGNEQFF,TGCGCCAGCAGAAGGGGGGGGGCCCTTTTTGGGAATGAGCAGTTCTTC
-,TRBV20-1,TRBJ2-7,-,CSAIMSDSYEQYF,TGCAGTGCTATCATGAGTGACTCCTACGAGCAGTACTTC
-,TRBV5-5,TRBJ1-2,few,CASSLVQGWGYTF,TGTGCCAGCAGCTTGGTTCAGGGATGGGGCTACACCTTC
-,TRBV7-9,TRBJ2-7,-,CASSSTLGGLYEQYF,TGTGCCAGCAGCTCCACCCTGGGGGGTCTATACGAGCAGTACTTC
-,TRBV10-2,TRBJ2-4,few,CASREGPKNIQYF,TGCGCCAGCAGAGAGGGACCCAAAAACATTCAGTACTTC
-,TRBV27,TRBJ2-3,many,CASSLFGTDTQYF,TGTGCCAGCAGTTTATTTGGCACAGATACGCAGTATTTT
-,TRBV20-1,TRBJ1-6,many,CSARVPSELPLHF,TGCAGTGCTAGGGTTCCTAGCGAGCTACCCCTCCACTTT
TRBD2,TRBV11-1,TRBJ2-1,-,CASSLISELAGEDRNEQFF,TGTGCCAGCAGCTTAATTTCAGAATTAGCGGGAGAAGATCGCAATGAGCAGTTCTTC
-,TRBV6-1,TRBJ1-3,-,CASNQGQSGNTIYF,TGTGCCAGCAACCAAGGGCAGAGTGGAAACACCATATATTTT
-,TRBV6-1,TRBJ2-5,few,CASSPGTRWGETQYF,TGTGCCAGCAGCCCCGGGACTCGATGGGGGGAGACCCAGTACTTC
TRBD1,TRBV6-1,TRBJ2-7,once,CASSTQGQGFYEQYF,TGTGCCAGCAGTACCCAGGGACAGGGGTTCTACGAGCAGTACTTC
-,TRBV18,TRBJ1-2,many,CASSPTGPQTNYGYTF,TGTGCCAGCTCACCCACCGGGCCGCAGACTAACTATGGCTACACCTTC
-,TRBV5-5,TRBJ2-3,-,CASSLGERSTDTQYF,TGTGCCAGCAGCTTAGGAGAGAGAAGCACAGATACGCAGTATTTT
TRBD2,TRBV29-1,TRBJ2-7,few,CSVLLGTSGFIKNYEQYF,TGCAGCGTCCTGTTAGGGACTAGCGGATTTATCAAAAACTACGAGCAGTACTTC
-,TRBV4-2,TRBJ2-2,once,CASSQDGGPNTGELFF,TGTGCCAGCAGCCAAGACGGTGGGCCAAACACCGGGGAGCTGTTTTTT
TRBD2,TRBV3-1,TRBJ2-2,-,CASSLRLAGATGELFF,TGTGCCAGCAGCCTAAGACTAGCGGGGGCTACCGGGGAGCTGTTTTTT
TRBD2,TRBV20-1,TRBJ2-1,-,CSAFSGGAGEQFF,TGCAGTGCTTTTAGCGGGGGGGCGGGTGAGCAGTTCTTC
-,TRBV3-1,TRBJ1-2,-,CASQNRGDYGYTF,TGTGCCAGCCAAAATAGAGGGGACTATGGCTACACCTTC
TRBD1,TRBV20-1,TRBJ1-2,few,CSARDPGQGPSDAYTF,TGCAGTGCTAGAGATCCGGGACAGGGGCCGTCCGACGCCTACACCTTC
-,TRBV5-1,TRBJ2-3,few,CASSFDGLTLDTQYF,TGCGCCAGCAGCTTTGACGGACTTACTCTGGATACGCAGTATTTT
-,TRBV21-1,TRBJ1-3,few,CASSRDRGPGNTIYF,TGTGCCAGCAGCCGCGATCGCGGACCTGGAAACACCATATATTTT
-,TRBV4-1,TRBJ2-7,many,CASSQDGGGFYEQYF,TGCGCCAGCAGCCAAGATGGCGGTGGGTTCTACGAGCAGTACTTC
TRBD1,TRBV20-1,TRBJ2-1,few,CSAWDRGAYNEQFF,TGCAGTGCTTGGGACAGGGGGGCATACAATGAGCAGTTCTTC
-,TRBV12-3/TRBV12-4,TRBJ2-7,few,CASATTGSYEQYF,TGTGCCAGCGCCACAACGGGCAGCTACGAGCAGTACTTC
-,TRBV20-1,TRBJ2-1,few,CSADPANEQFF,TGCAGTGCGGACCCCGCTAATGAGCAGTTCTTC
TRBD1,TRBV6-2/TRBV6-3,TRBJ2-2,-,CASRGDRGRSRTGELFF,TGTGCCAGCAGAGGGGACAGGGGGCGTTCTCGCACCGGGGAGCTGTTTTTT
-,TRBV15,TRBJ2-5,few,CATSRAGGSQETQYF,TGTGCCACCAGCAGAGCTGGGGGCTCTCAAGAGACCCAGTACTTC
-,TRBV7-9,TRBJ2-7,-,CASSLMQGTYEQYF,TGTGCCAGTAGCTTAATGCAGGGCACCTACGAGCAGTACTTC
-,TRBV7-2,TRBJ2-1,few,CASGVGIPLYNEQFF,TGTGCCAGCGGGGTGGGCATCCCCCTCTACAATGAGCAGTTCTTC
-,TRBV9,TRBJ2-7,-,CASSVSGGGGSYEQYF,TGTGCCAGCAGCGTATCTGGGGGAGGGGGCTCCTACGAGCAGTACTTC
-,TRBV6-2/TRBV6-3,TRBJ2-1,few,CASSYGGVEQFF,TGTGCCAGCAGTTACGGTGGCGTTGAGCAGTTCTTC
-,TRBV5-1,TRBJ2-3,-,CASRIESTDTQYF,TGCGCCAGCAGGATAGAGAGCACAGATACGCAGTATTTT
-,TRBV3-1,TRBJ2-5,-,CASRSASETQYF,TGTGCCAGCCGGTCCGCCTCGGAGACCCAGTACTTC
-,TRBV7-6,TRBJ2-1,few,CASSAALWTTYNEQFF,TGTGCCAGCAGCGCTGCCCTTTGGACTACCTACAATGAGCAGTTCTTC
-,TRBV20-1,TRBJ2-4,many,CSARDTKEDQWKNIQYF,TGCAGTGCTAGAGATACGAAGGAGGACCAATGGAAAAACATTCAGTACTTC
-,TRBV5-1,TRBJ2-7,many,CASSLHLSYEQYF,TGCGCCAGCAGCTTGCACCTCTCCTACGAGCAGTACTTC
TRBD2,TRBV7-9,TRBJ2-5,few,CASSLGTSGARETQYF,TGTGCCAGCAGCTTAGGGACTAGCGGGGCTCGAGAGACCCAGTACTTC
-,TRBV4-3,TRBJ1-1,few,CASSQERVSTEAFF,TGCGCCAGCAGCCAAGAGCGGGTGAGCACTGAAGCTTTCTTT
TRBD1,TRBV7-2,TRBJ2-7,-,CASSTSGTGLEQYF,TGTGCCAGCAGCACATCCGGGACAGGGCTCGAGCAGTACTTC
-,TRBV20-1,TRBJ2-5,many,CSARDRPGRETQYF,TGCAGTGCTAGAGATCGGCCGGGGCGGGAGACCCAGTACTTC
-,TRBV28,TRBJ2-3,many,CASSAGQSTDTQYF,TGTGCCAGCAGCGCGGGACAGTCCACAGATACGCAGTATTTT
-,TRBV7-2,TRBJ2-1,few,CASSFSVPYNEQFF,TGTGCCAGCAGCTTTAGCGTGCCCTACAATGAGCAGTTCTTC
-,TRBV6-2/TRBV6-3,TRBJ1-1,few,CASSYTSRTVYSEAFF,TGTGCCAGCAGTTACACTTCAAGGACAGTGTATTCTGAAGCTTTCTTT